A selection of T cell receptor beta chains follows, all from one sample in a study of T-cell memory formation after mild COVID-19. TCRdb recomputed calls from the 5' RACE reads with MiXCR, one row per CDR3 protein. The sample has about 110,000 distinct CDR3 sequences, about an eighth seen once. Source material: PBMCs or a T cell subset sorted from them (not recorded which). The receptors derive from an adult woman who had mild COVID-19 (a few samples of this study predate the infection). Cell type and time point are not known. Each CDR3 is given with its conserved first and last residue. A D gene is named only where the DNA matches it firmly. Some rows mark clone size as missing; the rest say once, few, many or name a class of expanded clone.

TRBV11-2	.	TRBJ1-1	few	TGTGCCAGCAGCTTAGATGGCTGGGGCCAGACGAACACTGAAGCTTTCTTT	CASSLDGWGQTNTEAFF
TRBV4-1	.	TRBJ2-1	few	TGCGCCAGCAGCACCAAGACCGGGGACAATGAGCAGTTCTTC	CASSTKTGDNEQFF
TRBV7-9	TRBD1	TRBJ2-7	few	TGTGCCAGCAGCTTAGCCTCAGGGACAGACTTCGAGCAGTACTTC	CASSLASGTDFEQYF
TRBV7-3	TRBD1	TRBJ1-1	.	TGTGCCAGCAGCTTAGACAGGGGCTCAGCCGCTGAAGCTTTCTTT	CASSLDRGSAAEAFF
TRBV27	.	TRBJ2-7	.	TGTGCCAGCAGTTTACAGATTGGCGCCAGCCCCTACGAGCAGTACTTC	CASSLQIGASPYEQYF
TRBV12-3/TRBV12-4	.	TRBJ2-2	many	TGTGCCAGCAGCCACCCCGGGGAGCTGTTTTTT	CASSHPGELFF
TRBV30	.	TRBJ2-6	few	TGTGCCTGGAGATTAGGCTCTGGGGCCAACGTCCTGACTTTC	CAWRLGSGANVLTF
TRBV20-1	TRBD1	TRBJ2-1	.	TGCAGTGCTCTGTTGGGACAGGGGAGGCCCTACAATGAGCAGTTCTTC	CSALLGQGRPYNEQFF
TRBV7-8	TRBD1	TRBJ1-4	.	TGTGCCAGCAGCCCCCCCGGGACAGCCAATGAAAAACTGTTTTTT	CASSPPGTANEKLFF
TRBV7-9	TRBD2	TRBJ2-7	.	TGTGCCAGCAGCTCCACTAGCGGGATTCTCTACGAGCAGTACTTC	CASSSTSGILYEQYF
TRBV12-3/TRBV12-4	.	TRBJ2-3	few	TGTGCCAGCCAGGACCCCGACCGGGTGGATACGCAGTATTTT	CASQDPDRVDTQYF
TRBV6-2/TRBV6-3	TRBD2	TRBJ2-1	.	TGTGCCAGCAGTTACGGGAGGGGTAATGAGCAGTTCTTC	CASSYGRGNEQFF
TRBV14	.	TRBJ1-2	.	TGTGCCAGCAGCGCGGACACCGACTATGGCTACACCTTC	CASSADTDYGYTF
TRBV27	TRBD1	TRBJ2-2	few	TGTGCCAGCAGCCGATCGACAGGGATGAACACCGGGGAGCTGTTTTTT	CASSRSTGMNTGELFF
TRBV29-1	TRBD2	TRBJ2-3	few	TGCAGCGTTGTTGGGGGACTAGCGGATATTATGCCCGCAGATACGCAGTATTTT	CSVVGGLADIMPADTQYF
TRBV12-3/TRBV12-4	.	TRBJ2-2	few	TGTGCCAGCAGTTCCACCGGGACGCCGAACACCGGGGAGCTGTTTTTT	CASSSTGTPNTGELFF
TRBV15	TRBD1	TRBJ2-7	few	TGTGCCACCAGCAGAGGCGTGGCGGGACAGGGAATGGAGGTCTACGAGCAGTACTTC	CATSRGVAGQGMEVYEQYF
TRBV7-3	TRBD1	TRBJ1-2	.	TGTGCCAGCAGCTTGTACGACAGGGGGCCCCTAGACTATGGCTACACCTTC	CASSLYDRGPLDYGYTF
TRBV5-6	.	TRBJ1-5	few	TGTGCCAGCAGCAAAGCCTGGACCGATTATAGCAATCAGCCCCAGCATTTT	CASSKAWTDYSNQPQHF
TRBV7-6	.	TRBJ2-1	many	TGTGCCAGCAGTTTAGGCGGGGAGCAGTTCTTC	CASSLGGEQFF
TRBV7-9	.	TRBJ2-5	few	TGTGCCAGCAGCCTTACAGGGTCGGGACAAGAGACCCAGTACTTC	CASSLTGSGQETQYF
TRBV12-3/TRBV12-4	.	TRBJ1-2	few	TGTGCCAGCAGTTTGTTGACAGGTTCTAACTATGGCTACACCTTC	CASSLLTGSNYGYTF
TRBV12-3/TRBV12-4	.	TRBJ2-7	many	TGTGCCAGCAGTTTAGTAGGTTTCGGGGTTATAAACGAGCAGTACTTC	CASSLVGFGVINEQYF
TRBV7-6	TRBD2	TRBJ2-3	many	TGTGCCAGCAGCTTCGGCGGGGGAGACACAGATACGCAGTATTTT	CASSFGGGDTDTQYF
TRBV10-3	TRBD2	TRBJ2-3	.	TGTGCCATCAGTGACCCCGGGGGGGGAGATACGCAGTATTTT	CAISDPGGGDTQYF
TRBV12-3/TRBV12-4	.	TRBJ1-2	few	TGTGCCAGCGTTGGAGCCCCCAACTATGGCTACACCTTC	CASVGAPNYGYTF
TRBV4-2	TRBD1	TRBJ2-3	.	TGTGCCAGCAGCCAAGATGACAGGGAAACCTACACAGATACGCAGTATTTT	CASSQDDRETYTDTQYF
TRBV11-3	TRBD2	TRBJ2-1	.	TGTGCCAGCAGCTTAGATCCCCCCGGACTAGCGGGAGGGGATACCTACAATGAGCAGTTCTTC	CASSLDPPGLAGGDTYNEQFF
TRBV20-1	TRBD2	TRBJ2-2	.	TGCAGTGCCATTAGCGGGACTTCGAACACCGGGGAGCTGTTTTTT	CSAISGTSNTGELFF
TRBV7-9	.	TRBJ2-7	few	TGTGCCAGCAGCTTAAGTTCAGATACCTACGAGCAGTACTTC	CASSLSSDTYEQYF
TRBV14	.	TRBJ1-2	few	TGTGCCAGCAGCCAGGCCCCACCGGGGGCGAATGGCTACACCTTC	CASSQAPPGANGYTF
TRBV2	TRBD1	TRBJ2-2	few	TGTGCCAGCAGTGAGGGGCCCCGGACAGGGAACACCGGGGAGCTGTTTTTT	CASSEGPRTGNTGELFF
TRBV12-3/TRBV12-4	.	TRBJ1-6	.	TGTGCCAGCAGTTGGCAGGGCGGTTCACCCCTCCACTTT	CASSWQGGSPLHF
TRBV7-9	.	TRBJ1-1	.	TGTGCCAGCAGCTCCCCCGCTCGGGGGCCTCTACCGGAAGCTTTCTTT	CASSSPARGPLPEAFF
TRBV27	.	TRBJ2-4	.	TGTGCCAGCAGGGCCTCAGGGTTAGCCAAAAACATTCAGTACTTC	CASRASGLAKNIQYF
TRBV6-5	.	TRBJ1-5	.	TGTGCCAGCAGTTACTCGAAGGTTGAGGGGGGACAGCCCCAGCATTTT	CASSYSKVEGGQPQHF
TRBV6-5	TRBD1	TRBJ2-7	.	TGTGCCAGCTCGAAGACAGGGGGCCTCGACGAGCAGTACTTC	CASSKTGGLDEQYF
TRBV4-2	TRBD1	TRBJ1-1	many	TGTGCCAGCAGCCAAGATCAGGGGGGCCCCATGAACACTGAAGCTTTCTTT	CASSQDQGGPMNTEAFF
TRBV14	TRBD2	TRBJ2-1	.	TGTGCCAGCAGCCAAGATATATCGCGGCTAGCGGAGAGCTCCTACAATGAGCAGTTCTTC	CASSQDISRLAESSYNEQFF
TRBV20-1	TRBD2	TRBJ2-1	few	TGCAGTGCTTCCGGGACTAGCGTGTTTGGTGGTTCCTACAATGAGCAGTTCTTC	CSASGTSVFGGSYNEQFF
TRBV4-2	.	TRBJ2-2	few	TGTGCCAGCAGCCCCTGGGGGGGCTCGGACGGGGAGCTGTTTTTT	CASSPWGGSDGELFF
TRBV12-5	.	TRBJ2-1	.	TGTGCTAGTGGTTTGTGGGCATATGAGGGGAATGAGCAGTTCTTC	CASGLWAYEGNEQFF
TRBV2	.	TRBJ2-7	.	TGTGCCAGCTTCACAGGGAGCTCCTACGAGCAGTACTTC	CASFTGSSYEQYF
TRBV29-1	.	TRBJ1-5	.	TGCAGCGTTGAAGCAGGGGAAGGCCAGCCCCAGCATTTT	CSVEAGEGQPQHF
TRBV15	.	TRBJ2-7	few	TGTGCCACCAGCCCAAGAGATTCATCCTCGGAGCGGGAGCAGTACTTC	CATSPRDSSSEREQYF
TRBV3-1	.	TRBJ1-2	.	TGTGCCAGCAGCCAAGAGGGGGTCTATGGCTACACCTTC	CASSQEGVYGYTF
TRBV13	.	TRBJ2-3	.	TGTGCCAGCAGCTTAGAGGTATCAGATACGCAGTATTTT	CASSLEVSDTQYF